Listed here is a single T cell receptor (beta chain). There is no known antigen for this receptor. No base quality information exists; no much larger clone differs at one position. Because repertoires were sampled repeatedly during chemoradiotherapy, clonal expansion in the tumor microenvironment could be followed. This sample is part of a study of chemoradiotherapy in HPV16-positive cancers (dated 2022 in TCRdb). Looking at the study overall: Candidate HPV-specific T-cell clones and common TCR motifs were defined by functional T-cell assays performed on cells from a couple of HPV16-positive patients. Whether T-cell immunity against the HPV oncoproteins E6 and E7 changes during chemoradiotherapy and whether survival is affected by this immunity were examined in the study. The candidate HPV-specific TCRs and motifs were subsequently tracked in TCR repertoires obtained from fewer than 95 patients with HPV-related cancers. The paper's findings and limits, for the study overall: Expansion of candidate HPV-specific clones and E7-related TCR motifs was observed in the tumor microenvironment during treatment, whereas no such expansion was observed for non-HPV-specific T cells. In HPV16-positive patients, expansion of HPV-responsive T cells during chemoradiotherapy was found to be associated with improved recurrence-free survival. The survival association was reported for HPV16-positive patients, and the functional definition of HPV-specific T cells was derived from only a couple of HPV16-positive patients.

Libraries came from the immunoSEQ multiplex PCR assay. TCRdb mirrors the immuneACCESS table, restricted to in-frame sequences. Some clones are absent from its copies; in checked studies, under half trace to an unresolved V gene, and the reason for the others is unknown. Recorded for this sample are about 1,900 clones; roughly 73% of them occurred a single time. The ten largest clones add up to about 17% of the sample. The material was tumor tissue, obtained from a patient who underwent chemoradiotherapy. This TCR derives from a human donor with HPV-associated anogenital cancer.

In nucleotides, the sequence is TGTGCCACCAGCAGGGGACAGGGAGACAACGAGCAGTACTTC. The encoded protein is CATSRGQGDNEQYF. The chain links TRBV15 with TRBJ2-7; 9 bases in the junction line up with TRBD1. Taken from cysteine to phenylalanine, the CDR3 has 14 residues. Left in the record is the CDR3 DNA by itself, 42 bases read in frame from the first base. V lost 3 bases and J lost 5 bases, and the count of bases not matched to a germline gene is 5. CDR1 and CDR2 are read off the germline V gene (reference sequence) as LNHNV and YYDKDF.